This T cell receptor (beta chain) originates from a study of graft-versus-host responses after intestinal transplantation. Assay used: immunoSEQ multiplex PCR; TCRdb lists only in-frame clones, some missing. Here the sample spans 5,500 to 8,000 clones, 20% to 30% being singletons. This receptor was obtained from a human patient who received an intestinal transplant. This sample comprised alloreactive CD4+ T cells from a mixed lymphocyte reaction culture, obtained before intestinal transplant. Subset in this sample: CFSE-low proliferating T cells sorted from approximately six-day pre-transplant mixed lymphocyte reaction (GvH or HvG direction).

The CDR3 spells CASSGSSTDTQYF. The DNA for the CDR3 is TGTGCCAGCAGCGGGAGCAGCACAGATACGCAGTATTTT. The chain recombines TRBV6-6 with TRBJ2-3; possible D gene TRBD2, 6 bases. In germline, CDR1 is MNHNY, CDR2 SVGAGI (reference sequence). With 6 bases removed from V and 0 bases from J, the gap between germline ends came to 7 bases. CDR3 length: 13 residues.